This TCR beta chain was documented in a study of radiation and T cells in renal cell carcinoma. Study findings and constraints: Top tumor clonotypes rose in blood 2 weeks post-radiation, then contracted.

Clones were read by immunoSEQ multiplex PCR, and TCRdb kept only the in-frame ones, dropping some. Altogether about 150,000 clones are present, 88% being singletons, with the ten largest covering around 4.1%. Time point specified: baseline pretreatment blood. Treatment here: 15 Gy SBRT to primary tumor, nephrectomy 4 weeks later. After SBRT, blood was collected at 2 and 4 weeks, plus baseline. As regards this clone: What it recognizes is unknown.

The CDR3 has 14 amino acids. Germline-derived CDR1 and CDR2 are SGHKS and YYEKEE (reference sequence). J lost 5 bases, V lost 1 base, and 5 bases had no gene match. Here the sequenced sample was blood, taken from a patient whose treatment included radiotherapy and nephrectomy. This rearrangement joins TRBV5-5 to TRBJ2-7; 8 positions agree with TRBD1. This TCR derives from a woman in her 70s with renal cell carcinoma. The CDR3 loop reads CASSLPGTGHEQYF. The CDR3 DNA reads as TGTGCCAGCAGCTTGCCTGGGACAGGCCACGAGCAGTACTTC.